This T cell receptor beta chain was sequenced during a study of T cells in Graves' hyperthyroidism and ophthalmopathy. V dropped 6 bases and J dropped 8 bases, with 11 bases sitting between them. Germline V gives CDR1 SNHLY, CDR2 FYNNEI. This CDR3 has 12 residues. Diagnoses were established using clinical symptoms, serum thyroxine and TRAb, thyroid ultrasound and orbital computed tomography. Each 10 ml fresh peripheral blood draw supplied the PBMCs. This clonotype has at least ten counts. Antigen: not known. RNA transcripts yielded amplified TCR beta CDR3 regions. RT-PCR in the first round (using the HTBI primer set) targeted the TCR CDR3. TCRdb reprocessed the multiplex PCR reads via MiXCR and lists one record per CDR3 protein. Counted here are about 420,000 distinct CDR3 sequences, 15% to 18% occurring once; the ten biggest clones make up about 14%. Findings of the study overall: Through a model of 13 V-J features, ophthalmopathy was separated from stable hyperthyroidism. Most thyroid clonotypes expanded above 0.001 appeared in blood too.

The chain recombines TRBV2 with TRBJ2-4; weak D call: TRBD2 (5 bases). The sequenced material came from blood. This TCR came from a woman younger than 30 with Graves' hyperthyroidism. This chain's CDR3 is CASREDLDIQYF. The DNA for the CDR3 is TGTGCCAGCAGGGAGGATTTGGACATTCAGTACTTC.